This is a list of T cell receptor beta chains from one sample in a study of shared clonotypes between healthy human individuals. Clones were sequenced by immunoSEQ multiplex PCR, and TCRdb holds only the in-frame ones, with some missing. The sample consists of fewer than 1.6 million clones, roughly 98.5% of them appearing once. The sample was naive CD4+ T cells sorted from blood. These receptors all come from a man aged 30-40 years in good health. Each CDR3 is given with its conserved first and last residue. Each record gives: clone size, V gene, J gene, D gene, CDR3 protein, CDR3 DNA. A D gene is named only where the DNA matches it firmly. For some rows the clone size is stated as once, few or many, or as a class when expanded; others skip it.

.	TRBV6-5	TRBJ2-7	TRBD2	CASSYSMLAGAYEQYF	TGTGCCAGCAGTTACTCGATGCTAGCGGGGGCCTACGAGCAGTACTTC
.	TRBV18	TRBJ2-6	TRBD2	CASSPPGLAGSSSGANVLTF	TGTGCCAGCTCACCACCAGGACTAGCGGGGTCCTCCTCTGGGGCCAACGTCCTGACTTTC
.	TRBV7-9	TRBJ1-1	TRBD1	CASSLDRGDTEAFF	TGTGCCAGCAGCTTAGACAGGGGGGACACTGAAGCTTTCTTT
.	TRBV28	TRBJ1-5	.	CASSLQLGFNQPQHF	TGTGCCAGCAGTTTACAATTGGGATTCAATCAGCCCCAGCATTTT
.	TRBV5-8	TRBJ2-1	TRBD2	CASSLRLAGEDEQFF	TGTGCCAGCAGCTTGAGACTAGCGGGAGAAGATGAGCAGTTCTTC
.	TRBV28	TRBJ2-1	.	CASSLSGTYNEQFF	TGTGCCAGCAGTTTATCGGGTACCTACAATGAGCAGTTCTTC
.	TRBV5-4	TRBJ2-7	.	CASSPSSLGGDEQYF	TGTGCCAGCAGCCCTAGTTCGCTCGGGGGCGACGAGCAGTACTTC
.	TRBV5-1	TRBJ2-1	.	CASSLSGNGNEQFF	TGCGCCAGCAGCTTAAGCGGAAACGGGAATGAGCAGTTCTTC
.	TRBV6-5	TRBJ2-7	TRBD2	CASSSPGLLYEQYF	TGTGCCAGCAGTTCCCCGGGACTACTCTACGAGCAGTACTTC
.	TRBV18	TRBJ2-4	.	CASSPTAGVKNIQYF	TGTGCCAGCTCACCCACTGCGGGTGTTAAAAACATTCAGTACTTC
.	TRBV21-1	TRBJ2-5	.	CASSKGPGQVPQETQYF	TGTGCCAGCAGCAAAGGACCGGGACAGGTCCCCCAAGAGACCCAGTACTTC
.	TRBV5-4	TRBJ1-2	TRBD1	CASSLWTGANYGYTF	TGTGCCAGCAGCTTATGGACAGGAGCTAACTATGGCTACACCTTC
.	TRBV7-9	TRBJ2-7	.	CASSFLRGNEQYF	TGTGCCAGCAGCTTTCTTAGGGGCAACGAGCAGTACTTC
.	TRBV2	TRBJ2-1	TRBD2	CASSELAGGPNEQFF	TGTGCCAGCAGTGAACTAGCGGGAGGGCCCAATGAGCAGTTCTTC
.	TRBV5-1	TRBJ1-1	.	CASSLDYQRQQAFF	TGCGCCAGCAGCTTGGATTACCAACGTCAGCAGGCTTTCTTT
.	TRBV7-3	TRBJ2-1	.	CASSPATRAREQFF	TGTGCCAGCAGCCCAGCGACTAGAGCAAGGGAGCAGTTCTTC
.	TRBV5-1	TRBJ1-1	.	CASSLDTRNTEAFF	TGCGCCAGCAGCTTGGACACCCGTAACACTGAAGCTTTCTTT
.	TRBV5-4	TRBJ2-5	TRBD2	CASSLAGTSWGETQYF	TGTGCCAGCAGCTTGGCAGGGACTAGCTGGGGGGAGACCCAGTACTTC
.	TRBV7-8	TRBJ2-3	.	CASSADQRTSSTDTQYF	TGTGCCAGCAGCGCCGACCAGAGGACCTCTAGCACAGATACGCAGTATTTT
.	TRBV7-9	TRBJ2-5	.	CASSLGEWTQYF	TGTGCCAGCAGCTTAGGGGAATGGACCCAGTACTTC
.	TRBV7-8	TRBJ2-1	TRBD2	CASSFGLAGRAPNEQFF	TGTGCCAGCAGCTTTGGTCTTGCCGGGAGGGCGCCCAATGAGCAGTTCTTC
.	TRBV11-3	TRBJ2-2	TRBD1	CASSMTGNGGELFF	TGTGCCAGCAGCATGACAGGGAACGGCGGGGAGCTGTTTTTT
.	TRBV5-1	TRBJ2-1	.	CASSQRLQEPYNEQFF	TGCGCCAGCAGCCAAAGGCTTCAAGAGCCCTACAATGAGCAGTTCTTC
.	TRBV7-2	TRBJ1-1	.	CASSLIVSNTEAFF	TGTGCCAGCAGCTTAATCGTCAGCAACACTGAAGCTTTCTTT
.	TRBV5-1	TRBJ2-1	.	CASSFDGVSYNEQFF	TGCGCCAGCAGCTTTGACGGAGTTTCCTACAATGAGCAGTTCTTC
.	TRBV6-5	TRBJ2-5	TRBD1	CASSTPDRVNQYF	TGTGCCAGCAGTACCCCCGACAGGGTGAACCAGTACTTC
.	TRBV6-5	TRBJ2-1	TRBD2	CASRGLADYNEQFF	TGTGCCAGCAGAGGACTAGCGGACTACAATGAGCAGTTCTTC
.	TRBV5-4	TRBJ1-2	TRBD1	CASSLPRPDRGGDGYTF	TGTGCCAGCAGCTTGCCCCGTCCAGACAGGGGCGGCGATGGCTACACCTTC
.	TRBV5-1	TRBJ2-5	TRBD1	CASSLSPGGGMETQYF	TGCGCCAGCAGCTTGTCCCCAGGGGGCGGGATGGAGACCCAGTACTTC
.	TRBV9	TRBJ2-5	TRBD2	CASSAGLAGAGQETQYF	TGTGCCAGCAGCGCAGGACTAGCGGGAGCGGGGCAAGAGACCCAGTACTTC
.	TRBV6-6	TRBJ2-7	.	CASSRPRGQGPYEQYF	TGTGCCAGCAGTAGGCCTCGGGGACAAGGCCCCTACGAGCAGTACTTC
.	TRBV28	TRBJ2-3	.	CASSLLGSVDTQYF	TGTGCCAGCAGTTTATTAGGAAGTGTGGATACGCAGTATTTT
.	TRBV28	TRBJ2-5	TRBD2	CASSSSGRAFVLRRETQYF	TGTGCCAGCAGTTCTAGCGGGAGGGCCTTTGTCTTGAGGCGGGAGACCCAGTACTTC
.	TRBV10-1	TRBJ2-3	.	CASSATTDTQYF	TGCGCCAGCAGTGCCACCACAGATACGCAGTATTTT
.	TRBV5-1	TRBJ1-2	.	CASSLQGGAPRPYGYTF	TGCGCCAGCAGCTTGCAGGGCGGGGCCCCAAGGCCCTATGGCTACACCTTC
.	TRBV4-3	TRBJ2-2	TRBD2	CASSQERLAGAGELFF	TGCGCCAGCAGCCAAGAGAGGCTAGCGGGAGCCGGGGAGCTGTTTTTT
.	TRBV5-1	TRBJ2-1	TRBD2	CASSLAPATSGSRATYNEQFF	TGCGCCAGCAGCTTGGCCCCCGCGACTAGCGGGAGTCGGGCGACCTACAATGAGCAGTTCTTC
.	TRBV2	TRBJ2-5	.	CASNGRAVSETQYF	TGTGCCAGCAATGGCAGGGCCGTTTCAGAGACCCAGTACTTC
.	TRBV5-5	TRBJ2-7	.	CASRPGHQSYEQYF	TGTGCCAGCAGGCCGGGACACCAATCCTACGAGCAGTACTTC
.	TRBV28	TRBJ2-7	.	CATITGTLSYEQYF	TGTGCCACCATCACCGGGACACTTTCCTACGAGCAGTACTTC
.	TRBV5-1	TRBJ2-1	TRBD2	CASSLLGLADSSYNEQFF	TGCGCCAGCAGCTTGCTAGGACTAGCGGACAGCTCCTACAATGAGCAGTTCTTC
once	TRBV11-3	TRBJ2-7	.	CASSPDSNEQYF	TGTGCCAGCAGCCCTGACAGCAACGAGCAGTACTTC
.	TRBV14	TRBJ2-5	.	CASSQDLLVGQETQYF	TGTGCCAGCAGCCAAGATCTACTCGTAGGACAAGAGACCCAGTACTTC
.	TRBV9	TRBJ2-7	.	CASSVGVSPYEQYF	TGTGCCAGCAGCGTAGGGGTCAGCCCCTACGAGCAGTACTTC
.	TRBV30	TRBJ1-2	.	CAWSDQPTGGYTF	TGTGCCTGGAGCGACCAACCGACGGGTGGCTACACCTTC
.	TRBV5-8	TRBJ2-3	.	CASSLIEATDTQYF	TGTGCCAGCAGCTTGATCGAGGCCACAGATACGCAGTATTTT
.	TRBV11-3	TRBJ2-7	TRBD1	CASSPGTDYEQYF	TGTGCCAGCAGCCCCGGGACAGACTACGAGCAGTACTTC
.	TRBV29-1	TRBJ2-5	TRBD2	CSVDLASGKETQYF	TGCAGCGTTGATCTGGCTAGCGGGAAAGAGACCCAGTACTTC
.	TRBV7-3	TRBJ1-5	.	CASSLQGNQPQHF	TGTGCCAGCAGCCTCCAGGGAAATCAGCCCCAGCATTTT
.	TRBV5-6	TRBJ2-2	.	CASSWGNEYGELFF	TGTGCCAGCAGCTGGGGGAACGAATACGGGGAGCTGTTTTTT